These 21 T cell receptor beta chains were sequenced from one sample in a study of blood T cells in healthy people across ages. A second about 6 to 11 cycle PCR used barcoded and J-beta primers. TCRdb called the 5' RACE reads again in MiXCR, with one record for every CDR3 protein. The sample contains about 810,000 distinct CDR3 sequences, under 40% of which appear only once. The specimen sequenced was blood. These receptors were obtained from a young man in good health.

Remarks on this clonotype: A read error may explain this, as a much larger clone is one base away. The chain joins TRBV10-3 to TRBJ2-3; D gene ambiguous. The CDR3 sequence is 15 residues long. CDR1 ENHRY and CDR2 SYGVKD come from the germline V gene. V gave up 1 base and J gave up 0 bases, with 8 bases separating them. The CDR3 DNA sequence: TGTGCCATCAGTGAGTATACGGACAGCACAGATACGCAGTATTTT. This codes for CAISEYTDSTDTQYF.

CDR3 sequence: CASSEESRSRQPQHF. The CDR3 coding sequence is TGTGCCAGCAGTGAAGAGTCTAGATCGCGTCAGCCCCAGCATTTT. V and J are TRBV2 and TRBJ1-5; unclear D gene. Per germline, CDR1 SNHLY and CDR2 FYNNEI. The CDR3 length is 15 residues. The V gene lost 1 base and the J gene lost 6 bases, with 13 bases spanning the gap.

Only one count was recorded for this clonotype. V usage is TRBV5-1 and J usage is TRBJ1-1, with D unclear. Trimming removed 6 bases from V and 5 bases from J, with 14 bases in between. CDR1 is SGHRS and CDR2 is YFSETQ in the germline V gene. There are 13 residues in the CDR3. CDR3 nucleotide sequence: TGCGCCAGCACGTTGGCCCTGGAGACTGAAGCTTTCTTT. Protein product: CASTLALETEAFF.

The chain uses TRBV9 and TRBJ1-1, with D unclear. This CDR3 has 17 residues. The ends were cut back, 4 bases at V and 1 base at J, with 20 bases in the middle. Germline V gene lookup returns CDR1 SGDLS and CDR2 YYNGEE. The CDR3 here is CASSPLHTGTRNTEAFF. The CDR3 region has the DNA TGTGCCAGCAGCCCCTTACACACGGGCACCCGGAACACTGAAGCTTTCTTT. Complete variable domain (other parts from reference TRBV9 and TRBJ1-1): DSGVTQTPKHLITATGQRVTLRCSPRSGDLSVYWYQQSLDQGLQFLIQYYNGEERAKGNILERFSAQQFPDLHSELNLSSLELGDSALYFCASSPLHTGTRNTEAFFGQGTRLTVV.

This clonotype has just one count. The chain employs TRBV9 and TRBJ1-2; 11 nucleotides match TRBD1. Germline lookup yields CDR1 SGDLS and CDR2 YYNGEE. The CDR3 covers 15 residues. V was pared by 3 bases and J by 6 bases, with 7 bases of the junction left unmatched. This chain's CDR3 is CASSGVGTGGNGYTF. In DNA, the CDR3 is TGTGCCAGCAGCGGGGTCGGGACAGGGGGTAATGGCTACACCTTC.

This clonotype showed up just a few times. This chain uses TRBV7-2 with TRBJ2-1, with 8 bases matching TRBD1. The germline V gene has CDR1 SGHTA and CDR2 FQGNSA. V lost 5 bases, J lost 10 bases, and 10 bases stayed unmatched. The length of the CDR3 is 14 residues. CDR3 loop: CASSPQTGEKEQFF. The CDR3 nucleotides read TGTGCCAGCAGCCCTCAGACAGGGGAAAAGGAGCAGTTCTTC.

This clonotype was found many times. The chain carries TRBV4-1 and TRBJ1-2; no clear D gene. Trimming took off 2 bases at V and 4 bases at J, with 11 bases between the two ends. CDR3 length equals 14 residues. The germline CDR1 and CDR2 sequences are MGHRA and YSYEKL. The DNA for the CDR3 is TGCGCCAGCAGCCAACAGGACGGCATCTATGGCTACACCTTC. This codes for CASSQQDGIYGYTF.

This clonotype was seen more than once but under ten times. The chain carries TRBV9 and TRBJ1-1; D ambiguous. The CDR3 runs 14 residues. Trimming removed 2 bases from V and 1 base from J, with 9 bases in between. Looked up from germline, CDR1 is SGDLS and CDR2 is YYNGEE. The CDR3 reads CASSVGRSNTEAFF. For the CDR3, the DNA is TGTGCCAGCAGCGTGGGCCGGTCGAACACTGAAGCTTTCTTT.

Concerning this clonotype itself: A much larger clone lies a single base off, so this may be a read error. V gene TRBV25-1 combines with J gene TRBJ2-1; D is perhaps TRBD1 or TRBD2 (6 bases each). This CDR3 comprises 14 residues. V dropped 3 bases and J dropped 10 bases, with 16 bases sitting between them. From germline, CDR1 is MGHDK and CDR2 SYGVNS. As DNA, the CDR3 is TGTGCCAGCAGTGATTCGGGGGCCCTTTTGGAGCAGTTCTTC. This translates into CASSDSGALLEQFF.

This clonotype was counted a few times. The J gene is TRBJ1-4, the V gene TRBV5-1; 7 bases align to TRBD1. This CDR3 is built from 16 residues. Germline V lookup: CDR1 SGHRS, CDR2 YFSETQ. V was clipped by 4 bases and J by 0 bases; unmatched bases: 6. CDR3 bases: TGCGCCAGCAGCCCGGGACAGATTGCAACTAATGAAAAACTGTTTTTT. This encodes CASSPGQIATNEKLFF.

V and J are TRBV20-1 and TRBJ2-3; TRBD2 is a possible D gene (6 bases). CDR3 size: 16 residues. The germline V gene encodes CDR1 DFQATT and CDR2 SNEGSKA (reference sequence). The V end lost 0 bases, the J end lost 2 bases, and 15 bases lay between the germline ends. DNA for the CDR3: TGCAGTGCTAGAGAGTTCCCGGGACTCTCCACAGATACGCAGTATTTT. This translates into CSAREFPGLSTDTQYF.

The chain couples TRBV6-6 to TRBJ2-7; the match to TRBD2 covers 8 bases. Per germline, CDR1 MNHNY and CDR2 SVGAGI (reference sequence). The CDR3 covers 17 residues. Trimming cost V 6 bases and J 7 bases; bases outside gene matches: 20. The CDR3 reads CASSPRGAGALFNEQYF. The CDR3, as DNA: TGTGCCAGCAGCCCCCGGGGAGCGGGGGCCCTGTTCAATGAGCAGTACTTC.

This clonotype appeared a few times. The gene calls are TRBV20-1 and TRBJ2-5; TRBD2 agrees at 7 bases. After removal of 6 bases from V and 5 bases from J, the junction contained 18 bases not matched to a gene. Germline lookup yields CDR1 DFQATT and CDR2 SNEGSKA (reference sequence). The CDR3 extends over 16 amino acids. CDR3 region: CSAEGEGTEQIETQYF. The CDR3 DNA sequence: TGCAGTGCCGAAGGGGAGGGGACCGAGCAGATCGAGACCCAGTACTTC.

This clonotype has ten or more counts. The CDR3 coding sequence is TGTGCCAGCAGCTTTAACAGCGCAACGCAGTTCTTC. It translates to CASSFNSATQFF. The genes are TRBV7-2 and TRBJ2-1; D is unclear. The CDR3 covers 12 residues. Per germline, CDR1 SGHTA and CDR2 FQGNSA. With 3 bases removed from V and 12 bases from J, the gap between germline ends came to 12 bases.

This clonotype was counted many times. The gene calls are TRBV4-2 and TRBJ2-7; D tentatively reads TRBD1 or TRBD2 (5 bases each). CDR1 and CDR2 (germline): LGHNA, YNFKEQ. V lost 0 bases and J 5 bases, leaving 20 bases between the germline ends. There are 17 residues in the CDR3. The DNA of the CDR3 is TGTGCCAGCAGCCAAGATCCCCGTGGGGGAAAGGCAAACGAGCAGTACTTC. Its protein is CASSQDPRGGKANEQYF.

In this sample, this clonotype turned up a few times. This rearrangement joins TRBV12-3 or TRBV12-4 to TRBJ2-2; D not resolved. This CDR3 has 11 residues. Trimming removed 5 bases from V and 5 bases from J, with 3 bases in between. In nucleotides, the CDR3 is TGTGCCAGCAGTCATACCGGGGAGCTGTTTTTT. Amino acids: CASSHTGELFF.

A few counts support this clonotype. V usage is TRBV7-3 and J usage is TRBJ1-1; TRBD1 matches 9 bases. V was clipped by 5 bases and J by 5 bases; unmatched bases: 3. CDR3 length: 13 residues. CDR1 and CDR2 from the germline V gene are SGHTA and FQGTGA. CDR3 loop: CASSHGQGTEAFF. The DNA for the CDR3 is TGTGCCAGCAGCCACGGACAGGGGACTGAAGCTTTCTTT.

This clonotype was counted only a few times. This chain joins TRBV21-1 and TRBJ2-5. TRBV21-1 is noted as a pseudogene. The CDR3 extends over 16 amino acids. CDR3: CASRRNRPKVQETQYF. The CDR3 DNA reads TGTGCCAGTCGACGAAACAGACCGAAAGTACAAGAGACCCAGTACTTC.

This clonotype showed up just once. The gene calls are TRBV6-2 or TRBV6-3 and TRBJ1-5; D possibly uses TRBD1 or TRBD2 (5 bases each). Gene TRBJ2-3 matches the end of the DNA better, so the J call may be wrong. CDR1 is MNHEY, CDR2 SVGEGT, per germline. The CDR3 covers 16 residues. In nucleotides, the CDR3 is TGTGCCAGCAGTTCGATGGGGACCTATAGCAATCAGCCCCAGTATTTT. Amino acids: CASSSMGTYSNQPQYF.

This clonotype was observed a handful of times. The rearrangement joins TRBV7-2 to TRBJ2-7; D unresolved. Looked up from germline, CDR1 is SGHTA and CDR2 is FQGNSA. The CDR3 length is 13 residues. V shed 4 bases and J shed 7 bases, with 14 bases lying between them. In DNA, the CDR3 is TGTGCCAGCAGCTCCGGCGGCAGGCGAGAGCAGTACTTC. Translation gives CASSSGGRREQYF.

V usage is TRBV4-1 and J usage is TRBJ2-7; 12 bases fit TRBD2. This CDR3 contains 18 residues. Looked up from germline, CDR1 is MGHRA and CDR2 is YSYEKL. V gave up 1 base and J gave up 7 bases; unmatched junction bases: 14. The CDR3 nucleotides read TGCGCCAGCAGCCAAGGAATTTCTCTAGGACTAGCGGGGAGGGAGCAGTACTTC. It yields the protein CASSQGISLGLAGREQYF.